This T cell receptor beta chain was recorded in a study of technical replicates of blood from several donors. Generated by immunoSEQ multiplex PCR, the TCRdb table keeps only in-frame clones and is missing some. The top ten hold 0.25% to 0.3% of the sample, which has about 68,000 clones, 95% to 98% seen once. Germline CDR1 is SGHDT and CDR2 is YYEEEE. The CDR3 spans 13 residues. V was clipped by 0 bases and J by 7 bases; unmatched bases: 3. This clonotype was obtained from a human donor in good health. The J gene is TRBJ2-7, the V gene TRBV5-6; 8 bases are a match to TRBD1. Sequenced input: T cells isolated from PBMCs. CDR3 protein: CASSLGRGREQYF. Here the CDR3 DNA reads TGTGCCAGCAGCTTGGGCAGGGGGCGGGAGCAGTACTTC.